This T cell receptor beta chain was identified during a study of blood T cell repertoires in COVID-19. This CDR3 has 13 residues. The trim removed 3 bases at V and 5 bases at J, leaving 4 bases unmatched. CDR1 is DFQATT, CDR2 SNEGSKA, per germline (reference sequence). Original handling: Counts of nucleated cells, estimated from reference gene primer amplification, were obtained. Clones were sequenced by immunoSEQ multiplex PCR, and TCRdb holds only the in-frame ones, with some missing. That table supplies the V and J calls and clone size; D and trimming were determined from the DNA. The sample shows around 260,000 clones, roughly 91% of them seen only once. This clone has just one count.

The sample comprised peripheral blood. The chain uses TRBV20-1 and TRBJ1-2, with 9 bases identical to TRBD1. The TCR originated in a man aged 25-45 years with acute or convalescent COVID-19. The CDR3 loop reads CSASPGTGYGYTF. CDR3 in DNA: TGCAGTGCTAGTCCCGGGACAGGGTATGGCTACACCTTC.